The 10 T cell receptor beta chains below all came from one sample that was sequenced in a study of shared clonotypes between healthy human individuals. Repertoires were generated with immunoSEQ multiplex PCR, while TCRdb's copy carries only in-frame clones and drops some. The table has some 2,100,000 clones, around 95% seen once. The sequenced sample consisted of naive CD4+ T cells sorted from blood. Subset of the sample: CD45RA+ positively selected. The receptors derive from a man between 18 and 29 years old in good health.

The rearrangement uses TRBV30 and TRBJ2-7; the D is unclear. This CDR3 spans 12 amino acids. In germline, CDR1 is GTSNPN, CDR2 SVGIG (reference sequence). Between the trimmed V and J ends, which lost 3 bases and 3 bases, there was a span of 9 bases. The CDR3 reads CAWRARNYEQYF. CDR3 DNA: TGTGCCTGGAGAGCCAGAAACTACGAGCAGTACTTC.

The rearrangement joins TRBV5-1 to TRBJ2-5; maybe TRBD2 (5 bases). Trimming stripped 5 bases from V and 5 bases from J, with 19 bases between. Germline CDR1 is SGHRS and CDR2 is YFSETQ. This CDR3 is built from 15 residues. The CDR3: CASSYVGILGETQYF. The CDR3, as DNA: TGCGCCAGCAGTTATGTCGGGATCCTCGGGGAGACCCAGTACTTC. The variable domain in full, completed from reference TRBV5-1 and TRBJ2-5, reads KAGVTQTPRYLIKTRGQQVTLSCSPISGHRSVSWYQQTPGQGLQFLFEYFSETQRNKGNFPGRFSGRQFSNSRSEMNVSTLELGDSALYLCASSYVGILGETQYFGPGTRLLVL.

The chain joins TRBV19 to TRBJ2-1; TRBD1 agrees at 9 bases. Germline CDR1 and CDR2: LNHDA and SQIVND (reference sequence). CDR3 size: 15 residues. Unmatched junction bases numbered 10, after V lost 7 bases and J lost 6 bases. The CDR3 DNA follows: TGTGCCAGTAACGTAGGGACAGGGAGCCCCAATGAGCAGTTCTTC. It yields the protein CASNVGTGSPNEQFF.

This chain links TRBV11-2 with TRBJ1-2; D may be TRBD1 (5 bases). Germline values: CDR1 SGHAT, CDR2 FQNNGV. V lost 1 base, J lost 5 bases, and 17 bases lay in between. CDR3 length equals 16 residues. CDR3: CASSLVLPGRFYGYTF. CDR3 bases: TGTGCCAGCAGCTTAGTTCTACCGGGACGGTTTTATGGCTACACCTTC.

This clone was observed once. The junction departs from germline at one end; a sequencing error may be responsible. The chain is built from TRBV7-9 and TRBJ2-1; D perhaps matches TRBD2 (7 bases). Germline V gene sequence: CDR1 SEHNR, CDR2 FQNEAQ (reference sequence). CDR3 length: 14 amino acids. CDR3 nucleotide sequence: TGTGCCAGCAGTAGCCAGATGGCGGGGGCTCCCAGCCTCTTC. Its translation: CASSSQMAGAPSLF. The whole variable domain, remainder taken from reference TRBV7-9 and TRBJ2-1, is DTGVSQNPRHKITKRGQNVTFRCDPISEHNRLYWYRQTLGQGPEFLTYFQNEAQLEKSRLLSDRFSAERPKGSFSTLEIQRTEQGDSAMYLCASSSQMAGAPSLFGPGTRLTVL.

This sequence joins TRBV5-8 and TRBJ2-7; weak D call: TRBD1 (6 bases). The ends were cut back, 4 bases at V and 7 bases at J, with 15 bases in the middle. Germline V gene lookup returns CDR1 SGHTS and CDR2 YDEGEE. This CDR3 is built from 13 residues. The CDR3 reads CASSPGQKGEQYF. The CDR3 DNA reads TGTGCCAGCAGCCCGGGACAAAAGGGGGAGCAGTACTTC.

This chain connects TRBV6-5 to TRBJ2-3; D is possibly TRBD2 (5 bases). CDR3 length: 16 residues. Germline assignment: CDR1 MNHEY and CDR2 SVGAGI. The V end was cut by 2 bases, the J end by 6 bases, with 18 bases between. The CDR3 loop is CASSYRYSGLGDTQYF. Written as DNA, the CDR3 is TGTGCCAGCAGTTACCGCTACTCCGGACTTGGCGATACGCAGTATTTT.

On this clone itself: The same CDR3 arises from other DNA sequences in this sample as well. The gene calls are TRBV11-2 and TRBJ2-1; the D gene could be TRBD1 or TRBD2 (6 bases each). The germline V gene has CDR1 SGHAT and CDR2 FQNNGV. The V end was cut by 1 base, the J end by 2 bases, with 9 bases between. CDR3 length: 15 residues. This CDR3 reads CASSLAGGTYNEQFF. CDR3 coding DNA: TGTGCCAGCAGCTTAGCCGGGGGCACCTACAATGAGCAGTTCTTC.

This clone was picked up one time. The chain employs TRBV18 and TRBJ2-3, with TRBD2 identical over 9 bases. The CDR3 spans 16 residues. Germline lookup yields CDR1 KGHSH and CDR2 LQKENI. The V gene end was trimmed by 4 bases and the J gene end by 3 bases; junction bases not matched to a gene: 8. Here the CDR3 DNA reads TGTGCCAGCTCACGGACTGGCGGGGGGGCAACAGATACGCAGTATTTT. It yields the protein CASSRTGGGATDTQYF.

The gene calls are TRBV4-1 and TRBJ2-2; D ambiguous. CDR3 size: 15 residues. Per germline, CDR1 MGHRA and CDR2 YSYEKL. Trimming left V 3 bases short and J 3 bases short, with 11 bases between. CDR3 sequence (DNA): TGCGCCAGCAGCCAGGCCGGAACCCACACCGGGGAGCTGTTTTTT. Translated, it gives CASSQAGTHTGELFF.